This T cell receptor beta chain appears in the sequencing data of a study of blood T cells in healthy people across ages. It was with a sample-barcoded 5' primer and a J-beta primer mix that a second PCR of roughly 7 to 12 cycles was run. A template-switch adaptor that had 12 random nucleotides put a tag on each cDNA molecule. Each CDR3 protein is one row after TCRdb ran MiXCR on the 5' RACE reads. Of around 870,000 distinct CDR3 sequences in the sample, roughly 26% were seen once. General observations from the study: No one knew whether donors had CMV, which possibly confounded expanded clonotype changes.

Comment on this clonotype: Its antigen is undetermined.

Input material: blood. The source is an elderly woman in good health.

The DNA for the CDR3 is TGTGCCAGCAGCTTAGGGGAGGGACAGGCTACATATGGCTACACCTTC. It specifies CASSLGEGQATYGYTF. The chain joins TRBV7-9 to TRBJ1-2; 8 bases fit TRBD1. The J segment lost 5 bases and the V segment lost 1 base, leaving 9 bases of the junction unmatched. CDR1 is SEHNR and CDR2 is FQNEAQ in the germline V gene (reference sequence). The CDR3 covers 16 residues.